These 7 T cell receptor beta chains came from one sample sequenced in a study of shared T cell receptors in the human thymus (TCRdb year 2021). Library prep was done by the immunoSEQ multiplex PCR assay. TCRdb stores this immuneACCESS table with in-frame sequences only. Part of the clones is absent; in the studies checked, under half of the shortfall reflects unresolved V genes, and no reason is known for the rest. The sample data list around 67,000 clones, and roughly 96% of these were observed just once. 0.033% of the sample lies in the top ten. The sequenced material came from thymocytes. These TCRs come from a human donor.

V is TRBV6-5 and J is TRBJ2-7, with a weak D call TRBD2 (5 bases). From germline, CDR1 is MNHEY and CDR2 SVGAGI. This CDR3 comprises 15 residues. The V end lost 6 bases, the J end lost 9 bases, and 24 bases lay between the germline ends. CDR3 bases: TGTGCCAGCAGAGCGGACTTCGATAACGCACCACGGCAGTACTTC. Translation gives CASRADFDNAPRQYF.

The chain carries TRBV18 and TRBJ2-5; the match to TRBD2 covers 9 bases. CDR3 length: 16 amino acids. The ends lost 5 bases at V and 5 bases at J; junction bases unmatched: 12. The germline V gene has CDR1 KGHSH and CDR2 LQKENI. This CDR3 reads CASSAAGGGAVETQYF. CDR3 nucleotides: TGTGCCAGCTCAGCAGCTGGCGGGGGGGCCGTGGAGACCCAGTACTTC.

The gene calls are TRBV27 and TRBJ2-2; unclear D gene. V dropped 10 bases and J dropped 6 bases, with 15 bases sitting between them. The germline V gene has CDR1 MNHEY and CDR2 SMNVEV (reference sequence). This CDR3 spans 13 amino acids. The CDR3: CATAVLIPGELFF. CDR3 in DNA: TGTGCCACCGCAGTCCTAATCCCCGGGGAGCTGTTTTTT.

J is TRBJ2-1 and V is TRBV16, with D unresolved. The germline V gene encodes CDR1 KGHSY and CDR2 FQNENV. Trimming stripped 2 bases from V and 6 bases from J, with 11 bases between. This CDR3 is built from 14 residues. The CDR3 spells CASSQKQQINEQFF. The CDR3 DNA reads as TGTGCCAGCAGCCAAAAGCAACAGATCAATGAGCAGTTCTTC.

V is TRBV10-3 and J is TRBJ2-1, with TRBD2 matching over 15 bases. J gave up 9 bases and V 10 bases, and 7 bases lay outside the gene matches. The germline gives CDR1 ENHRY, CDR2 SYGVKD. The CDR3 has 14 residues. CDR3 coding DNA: TGTGCCACCAAAGGGACTAGCGGGGGGAGTGAGCAGTTCTTC. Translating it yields CATKGTSGGSEQFF.

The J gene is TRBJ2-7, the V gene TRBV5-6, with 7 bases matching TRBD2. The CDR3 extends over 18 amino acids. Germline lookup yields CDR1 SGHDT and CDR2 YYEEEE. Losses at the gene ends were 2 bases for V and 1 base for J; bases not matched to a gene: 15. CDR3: CASSLHTGDYKSSYEQYF. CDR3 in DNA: TGTGCCAGCAGCTTACATACCGGGGACTACAAGTCATCCTACGAGCAGTACTTC.

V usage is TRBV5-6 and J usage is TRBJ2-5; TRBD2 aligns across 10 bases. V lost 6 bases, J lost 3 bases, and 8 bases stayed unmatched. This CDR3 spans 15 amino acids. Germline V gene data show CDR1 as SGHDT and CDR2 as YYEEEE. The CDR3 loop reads CASTPRLAGEETQYF. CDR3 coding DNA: TGTGCCAGCACCCCTAGGCTAGCGGGGGAAGAGACCCAGTACTTC.